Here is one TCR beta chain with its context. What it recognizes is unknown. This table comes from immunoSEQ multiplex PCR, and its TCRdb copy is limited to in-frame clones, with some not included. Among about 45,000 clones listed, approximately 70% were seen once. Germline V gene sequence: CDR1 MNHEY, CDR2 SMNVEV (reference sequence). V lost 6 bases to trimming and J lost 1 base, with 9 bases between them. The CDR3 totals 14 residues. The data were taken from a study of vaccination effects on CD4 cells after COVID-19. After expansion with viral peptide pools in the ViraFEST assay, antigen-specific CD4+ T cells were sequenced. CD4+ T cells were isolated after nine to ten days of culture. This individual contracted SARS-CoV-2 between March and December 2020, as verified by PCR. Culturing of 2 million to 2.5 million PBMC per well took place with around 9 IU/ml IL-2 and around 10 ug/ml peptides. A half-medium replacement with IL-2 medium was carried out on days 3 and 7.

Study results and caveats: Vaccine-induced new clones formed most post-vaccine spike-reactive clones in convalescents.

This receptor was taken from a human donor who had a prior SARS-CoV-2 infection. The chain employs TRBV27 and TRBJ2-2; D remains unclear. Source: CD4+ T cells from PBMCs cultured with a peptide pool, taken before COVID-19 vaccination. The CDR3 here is CASRRTRNTGELFF. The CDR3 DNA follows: TGTGCCAGCAGACGGACCCGGAACACCGGGGAGCTGTTTTTT.